The 27 T cell receptor beta chains reported below all come from one sample, sequenced in a study of blood T cell repertoires in COVID-19. Using immunoSEQ multiplex PCR, the repertoire was profiled, and TCRdb retains in-frame clones only, with some absent. The data show under 250,000 clones, more than 70% seen once. Sequenced material: peripheral blood. The receptors stem from a human donor in a cohort sampled during active COVID-19.

This clone was recorded only once. This chain uses TRBV18 with TRBJ2-6; no reliable D call. The CDR3 length is 15 residues. Between the trimmed V and J ends, which lost 8 bases and 0 bases, there was a span of 11 bases. CDR1 and CDR2 from the germline V gene are KGHSH and LQKENI. DNA of the CDR3: TGTGCCAGCCTTCCTTTTTACTCTGGGGCCAACGTCCTGACTTTC. It codes for CASLPFYSGANVLTF. Full variable domain (rest looked up from reference TRBV18 and TRBJ2-6): NAGVMQNPRHLVRRRGQEARLRCSPMKGHSHVYWYRQLPEEGLKFMVYLQKENIIDESGMPKERFSAEFPKEGPSILRIQQVVRGDSAAYFCASLPFYSGANVLTFGAGSRLTVL.

For the CDR3, the DNA is TGTGCCAGCAGCCAAGAACTAGCGGGGGCACTAGCCAAAAACATTCAGTACTTC. It codes for CASSQELAGALAKNIQYF. The chain uses TRBV3-1 (or the pseudogene TRBV3-2) and TRBJ2-4, with TRBD2 matching over 11 bases. With V trimmed by 0 bases and J by 0 bases, 4 bases remained unmatched. The CDR3 contains 18 residues. Germline CDR1 LGHDT, CDR2 YNNKEL (reference sequence).

The chain carries TRBV6-4 and TRBJ1-2, with D possibly matching TRBD1 (6 bases). V dropped 4 bases and J dropped 2 bases, with 8 bases sitting between them. The CDR3 is 13 residues long. CDR1 and CDR2 from the germline V gene are MRHNA and SNTAGT. The CDR3 DNA is TGTGCCAGCAGTGTGGGGGCGAACTATGGCTACACCTTC. This codes for CASSVGANYGYTF.

V and J are TRBV2 and TRBJ1-2; TRBD1 aligns across 8 bases. The length of the CDR3 is 12 residues. From germline, CDR1 is SNHLY and CDR2 FYNNEI. The V gene end was trimmed by 8 bases and the J gene end by 5 bases; junction bases not matched to a gene: 4. The CDR3 sequence: CASVGQGYGYTF. As DNA, the CDR3 is TGTGCCAGCGTTGGACAGGGTTATGGCTACACCTTC.

The chain has TRBV20-1 and TRBJ1-2, with 7 bases fitting TRBD1. Germline CDR1 and CDR2: DFQATT and SNEGSKA (reference sequence). Trimming at V came to 4 bases and at J to 7 bases, leaving 3 bases not matched to a gene. The CDR3 has 11 residues. The CDR3 here is CSATHRGGYTF. The DNA of the CDR3 is TGCAGTGCTACCCACAGGGGTGGCTACACCTTC.

V usage is TRBV28 and J usage is TRBJ2-3; D is undetermined. This CDR3 is built from 12 residues. Per germline, CDR1 MDHEN and CDR2 SYDVKM. Between the trimmed V and J ends, which lost 5 bases and 6 bases, there was a span of 9 bases. The CDR3 region has the DNA TGTGCCAGCAGTCCGCAGATCGATACGCAGTATTTT. Protein sequence: CASSPQIDTQYF.

This clone was observed a single time. The V gene is TRBV4-2, the J gene TRBJ2-5, with TRBD2 matching 7 bases. V shed 4 bases, J shed 1 base, and the junction held 3 bases outside the gene matches. This CDR3 comprises 14 residues. The V gene's germline CDR1 is LGHNA and CDR2 YNFKEQ. The CDR3: CASSRPSGQETQYF. CDR3 bases: TGTGCCAGCAGCCGCCCTAGCGGCCAAGAGACCCAGTACTTC.

The rearrangement joins TRBV10-3 to TRBJ2-5; TRBD2 matches at 13 bases. The J segment lost 2 bases and the V segment lost 2 bases, leaving 5 bases of the junction unmatched. Per the germline V gene, CDR1 is ENHRY and CDR2 is SYGVKD. There are 17 residues in the CDR3. The CDR3 DNA follows: TGTGCCATCAGTGAGACTAGCGGGAGGGCCTCACAAGAGACCCAGTACTTC. Encoded protein: CAISETSGRASQETQYF.

The rearrangement uses TRBV28 and TRBJ2-5; 7 nucleotides agree with TRBD2. J gave up 4 bases and V 5 bases, and 10 bases lay outside the gene matches. In germline, CDR1 is MDHEN, CDR2 SYDVKM. The CDR3 extends over 15 amino acids. The CDR3 region is CASSPGDYLIETQYF. CDR3 nucleotides: TGTGCCAGCAGTCCCGGGGACTATCTAATAGAGACCCAGTACTTC.

The chain joins TRBV7-9 to TRBJ2-3, with 11 bases aligning to TRBD2. Trimming took 2 bases from V and 5 from J; bases not matched to a gene: 3. The V gene's germline CDR1 is SEHNR and CDR2 FQNEAQ (reference sequence). The CDR3 covers 15 residues. The CDR3 here is CASSLLLAGGDTQYF. CDR3 nucleotides: TGTGCCAGCAGCTTACTGCTAGCGGGGGGAGATACGCAGTATTTT. Full variable domain (rest looked up from reference TRBV7-9 and TRBJ2-3): DTGVSQNPRHKITKRGQNVTFRCDPISEHNRLYWYRQTLGQGPEFLTYFQNEAQLEKSRLLSDRFSAERPKGSFSTLEIQRTEQGDSAMYLCASSLLLAGGDTQYFGPGTRLTVL.

This sequence joins TRBV6-5 and TRBJ1-5; 7 nucleotides match TRBD1. From germline, CDR1 is MNHEY and CDR2 SVGAGI. The V gene end was trimmed by 6 bases and the J gene end by 6 bases; junction bases not matched to a gene: 8. The CDR3 runs to 14 residues. The CDR3: CASRTGSPSQPQHF. The CDR3 DNA sequence: TGTGCCAGCAGGACAGGGTCCCCGAGTCAGCCCCAGCATTTT.

The rearrangement uses TRBV13 and TRBJ2-1, with D tentatively TRBD1 (6 bases). Germline CDR1 is PRHDT and CDR2 is FYEKMQ (reference sequence). V was cut by 4 bases and J by 3 bases, with 19 bases left in between. This CDR3 comprises 17 residues. CDR3 DNA sequence: TGTGCCAGCAGCTCGAGACCTAGGGGGAGACTCTACAATGAGCAGTTCTTC. Translated: CASSSRPRGRLYNEQFF.

This sequence joins TRBV13 and TRBJ1-2; no definite D call. Germline loops: CDR1 PRHDT, CDR2 FYEKMQ (reference sequence). The CDR3 loop spans 11 amino acids. V was clipped by 4 bases and J by 6 bases, with 6 bases between them. CDR3 DNA sequence: TGTGCCAGCAGCTCACACAATGGCTACACCTTC. Amino acid sequence: CASSSHNGYTF.

The chain recombines TRBV24-1 with TRBJ2-1; TRBD2 might be the D (6 bases). V gave up 4 bases and J gave up 6 bases, with 9 bases separating them. The CDR3 is 13 residues long. Germline V gene sequence: CDR1 KGHDR, CDR2 SFDVKD. This CDR3 reads CATSETSSNEQFF. In DNA form, the CDR3 reads TGTGCCACCAGTGAAACTAGCAGCAATGAGCAGTTCTTC.

The gene calls are TRBV28 and TRBJ1-5, with TRBD1 as a possible D gene (5 bases). The CDR3 is made up of 16 amino acids. V lost 6 bases, J lost 2 bases, and 17 bases lay in between. From germline, CDR1 is MDHEN and CDR2 SYDVKM. The DNA for the CDR3 is TGTGCCAGCAGGGTCCAGGGCGGCGGGGGCAATCAGCCCCAGCATTTT. This codes for CASRVQGGGGNQPQHF.

The V call is TRBV24-1, the J call TRBJ1-2; maybe TRBD1 (6 bases). Trimming took off 12 bases at V and 4 bases at J, with 14 bases between the two ends. This CDR3 has 12 amino acids. Germline CDR1 and CDR2: KGHDR and SFDVKD. CDR3 protein: CASSDSTYGYTF. CDR3 DNA: TGTGCCTCGTCGGACAGCACCTATGGCTACACCTTC.

This chain connects TRBV27 to TRBJ2-7; 11 bases map to TRBD2. CDR3 length equals 16 residues. After removal of 2 bases from V and 3 bases from J, the junction contained 6 bases not matched to a gene. Germline values: CDR1 MNHEY, CDR2 SMNVEV (reference sequence). DNA of the CDR3: TGTGCCAGCAGTTTAAATAGCGGGAGGGCCGGCTACGAGCAGTACTTC. It is translated as CASSLNSGRAGYEQYF.

This chain connects TRBV5-1 to TRBJ1-1; TRBD1 matches at 7 bases. Germline loops: CDR1 SGHRS, CDR2 YFSETQ. J lost 3 bases, V lost 4 bases, and 6 bases had no gene match. This CDR3 comprises 14 residues. The CDR3 is CASSQTGSDTEAFF. In DNA form, the CDR3 reads TGCGCCAGCAGCCAGACAGGGTCCGACACTGAAGCTTTCTTT.

This chain links TRBV6-2 or TRBV6-3 with TRBJ1-1; the D gene is possibly TRBD1 (6 bases). The CDR3 covers 14 residues. The germline V and J ends were trimmed by 5 bases and 0 bases, with 10 bases remaining between them. Germline loops: CDR1 MNHEY, CDR2 SVGEGT. As DNA, the CDR3 is TGTGCCAGCAGTCGGACAGATATGAACACTGAAGCTTTCTTT. It translates to CASSRTDMNTEAFF.

This clone was recorded a few times. This sequence joins TRBV6-5 and TRBJ2-7; no clear D gene. Germline CDR1 reads MNHEY; CDR2 reads SVGAGI. The CDR3 loop spans 12 amino acids. V lost 7 bases to trimming and J lost 6 bases, with 13 bases between them. The CDR3 reads CASMPVGGEQYF. The CDR3 nucleotides read TGTGCCAGCATGCCGGTCGGTGGCGAGCAGTACTTC.

The chain carries TRBV19 and TRBJ2-5; 7 bases fit TRBD1. With 5 bases clipped from V and 2 bases from J, the junction kept 5 bases outside the gene matches. Germline V gene data show CDR1 as LNHDA and CDR2 as SQIVND (reference sequence). The CDR3 consists of 14 residues. The CDR3 DNA reads as TGTGCCAGTAGTCGCACAGGGGCTCAAGAGACCCAGTACTTC. Its protein product is CASSRTGAQETQYF.

The rearrangement links TRBV28 to TRBJ1-1; 8 bases line up with TRBD1. After removal of 5 bases from V and 1 base from J, the junction contained 6 bases not matched to a gene. CDR3 size: 15 residues. CDR1 MDHEN and CDR2 SYDVKM come from the germline V gene. CDR3 loop: CASSETGASNTEAFF. The CDR3 DNA is TGTGCCAGCAGTGAGACAGGGGCCTCGAACACTGAAGCTTTCTTT.

V gene TRBV19 combines with J gene TRBJ2-1; no clear D. In germline, CDR1 is LNHDA, CDR2 SQIVND (reference sequence). This CDR3 has 11 residues. The V gene lost 8 bases and the J gene lost 6 bases, with 8 bases spanning the gap. In nucleotides, the CDR3 is TGTGCCAGTGCCCGCGGCAATGAGCAGTTCTTC. Protein product: CASARGNEQFF. The full variable domain, its missing parts supplied by reference TRBV19 and TRBJ2-1, is DGGITQSPKYLFRKEGQNVTLSCEQNLNHDAMYWYRQDPGQGLRLIYYSQIVNDFQKGDIAEGYSVSREKKESFPLTVTSAQKNPTAFYLCASARGNEQFFGPGTRLTVL.

The gene calls are TRBV19 and TRBJ2-1; 11 positions agree with TRBD2. Germline V gene lookup returns CDR1 LNHDA and CDR2 SQIVND (reference sequence). The V segment lost 4 bases and the J segment 8 bases; nucleotides outside the gene matches: 7. There are 15 residues in the CDR3. Here the CDR3 reads CASSTGLAGGHEQFF. DNA of the CDR3: TGTGCCAGTAGTACCGGGCTAGCGGGAGGCCATGAGCAGTTCTTC.

This chain connects TRBV5-4 to TRBJ2-3, with 10 bases identical to TRBD1. The V and J ends lost 2 bases and 0 bases, in that order; junction bases with no gene match: 3. The CDR3 consists of 16 residues. Per the germline V gene, CDR1 is SGHNT and CDR2 is YYREEE (reference sequence). The CDR3 sequence is CASSLGQGGSTDTQYF. The CDR3 DNA is TGTGCCAGCAGCTTAGGACAGGGGGGTAGCACAGATACGCAGTATTTT.

The J gene is TRBJ2-1, the V gene TRBV27; a weak D match, TRBD2 (5 bases). CDR1 is MNHEY and CDR2 is SMNVEV in the germline V gene (reference sequence). The CDR3 has 15 amino acids. With 8 bases removed from V and 6 bases from J, the gap between germline ends came to 20 bases. The CDR3 spells CASETRHSRGNEQFF. Here the CDR3 DNA reads TGTGCCAGCGAAACACGCCACTCTCGGGGCAATGAGCAGTTCTTC.

This clone occurred a few times. The CDR3 region is CSARAGSYTF. CDR3 DNA: TGCAGTGCTAGGGCGGGCAGCTACACCTTC. The J gene is TRBJ1-2, the V gene TRBV20-1; D gene unclear. Trimming removed 3 bases from V and 9 bases from J, with 8 bases in between. Germline CDR1 is DFQATT and CDR2 is SNEGSKA (reference sequence). The CDR3 is 10 amino acids.